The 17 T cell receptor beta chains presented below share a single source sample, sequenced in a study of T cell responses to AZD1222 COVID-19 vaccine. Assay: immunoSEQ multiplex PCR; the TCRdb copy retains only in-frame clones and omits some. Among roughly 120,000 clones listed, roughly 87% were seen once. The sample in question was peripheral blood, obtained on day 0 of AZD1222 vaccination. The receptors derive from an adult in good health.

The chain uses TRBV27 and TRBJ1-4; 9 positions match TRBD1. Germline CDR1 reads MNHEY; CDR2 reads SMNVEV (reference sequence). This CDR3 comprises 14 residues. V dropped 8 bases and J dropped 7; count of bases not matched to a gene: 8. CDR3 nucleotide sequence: TGTGCCAGCTCCTCAGGGACAGGGCGTGAAAAACTGTTTTTT. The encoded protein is CASSSGTGREKLFF.

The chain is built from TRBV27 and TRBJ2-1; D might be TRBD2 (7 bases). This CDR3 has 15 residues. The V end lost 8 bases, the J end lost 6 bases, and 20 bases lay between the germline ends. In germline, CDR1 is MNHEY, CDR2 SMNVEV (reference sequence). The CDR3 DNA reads TGTGCCAGCGCTCTTGGGGGGGCCCCCCGCAATGAGCAGTTCTTC. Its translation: CASALGGAPRNEQFF.

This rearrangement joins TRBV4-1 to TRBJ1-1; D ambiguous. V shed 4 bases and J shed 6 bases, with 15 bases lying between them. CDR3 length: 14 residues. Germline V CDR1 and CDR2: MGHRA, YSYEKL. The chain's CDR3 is CASSLGPLVSEAFF. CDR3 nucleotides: TGCGCCAGCAGCCTCGGACCCCTTGTTTCTGAAGCTTTCTTT.

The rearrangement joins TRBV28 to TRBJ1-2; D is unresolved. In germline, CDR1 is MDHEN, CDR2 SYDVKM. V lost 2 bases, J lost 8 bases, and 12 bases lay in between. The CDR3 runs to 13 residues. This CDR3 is CASSLNGPRGYTF. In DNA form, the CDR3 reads TGTGCCAGCAGTTTAAATGGGCCTCGGGGCTACACCTTC.

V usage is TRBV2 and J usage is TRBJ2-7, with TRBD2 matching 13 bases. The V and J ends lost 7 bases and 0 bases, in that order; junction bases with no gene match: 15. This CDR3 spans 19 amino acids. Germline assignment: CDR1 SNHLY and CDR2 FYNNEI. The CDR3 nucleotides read TGTGCCAGCAAGAAACCGGGACTAGCGGGATTCGATAGCTCCTACGAGCAGTACTTC. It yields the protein CASKKPGLAGFDSSYEQYF.

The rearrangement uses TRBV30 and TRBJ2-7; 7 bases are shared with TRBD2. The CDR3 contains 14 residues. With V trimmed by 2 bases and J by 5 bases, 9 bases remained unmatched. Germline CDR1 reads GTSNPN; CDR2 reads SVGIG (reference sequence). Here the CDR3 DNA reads TGTGCCTGGAGTCGGGCAGGGAGGGAGGACGAGCAGTACTTC. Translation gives CAWSRAGREDEQYF.

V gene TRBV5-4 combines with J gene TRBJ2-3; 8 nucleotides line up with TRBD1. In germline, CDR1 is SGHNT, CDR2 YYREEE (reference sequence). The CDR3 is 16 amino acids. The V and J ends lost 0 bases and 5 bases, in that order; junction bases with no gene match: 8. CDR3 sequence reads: CASSLGGTGGRDTQYF. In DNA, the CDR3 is TGTGCCAGCAGCTTGGGGGGGACAGGTGGTAGAGATACGCAGTATTTT. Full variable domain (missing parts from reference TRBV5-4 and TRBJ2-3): ETGVTQSPTHLIKTRGQQVTLRCSSQSGHNTVSWYQQALGQGPQFIFQYYREEENGRGNFPPRFSGLQFPNYSSELNVNALELDDSALYLCASSLGGTGGRDTQYFGPGTRLTVL.

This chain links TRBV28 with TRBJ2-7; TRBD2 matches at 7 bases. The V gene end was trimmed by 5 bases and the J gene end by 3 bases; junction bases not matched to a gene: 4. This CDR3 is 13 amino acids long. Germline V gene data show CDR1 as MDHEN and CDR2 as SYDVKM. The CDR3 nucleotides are TGTGCCAGCAGTGGTGGGGGGGACTACGAGCAGTACTTC. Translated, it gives CASSGGGDYEQYF.

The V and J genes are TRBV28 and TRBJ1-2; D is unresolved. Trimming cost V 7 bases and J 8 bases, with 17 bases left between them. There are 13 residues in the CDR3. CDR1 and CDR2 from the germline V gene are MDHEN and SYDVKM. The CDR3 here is CASNPTTVVGYTF. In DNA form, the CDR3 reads TGTGCCAGCAATCCGACCACGGTCGTGGGCTACACCTTC.

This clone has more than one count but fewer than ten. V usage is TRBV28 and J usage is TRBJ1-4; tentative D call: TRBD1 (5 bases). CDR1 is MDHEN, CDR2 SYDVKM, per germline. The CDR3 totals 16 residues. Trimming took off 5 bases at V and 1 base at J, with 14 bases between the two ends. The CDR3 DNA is TGTGCCAGCAGTCCCGCAGGGTCGCAAACTAATGAAAAACTGTTTTTT. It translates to CASSPAGSQTNEKLFF.

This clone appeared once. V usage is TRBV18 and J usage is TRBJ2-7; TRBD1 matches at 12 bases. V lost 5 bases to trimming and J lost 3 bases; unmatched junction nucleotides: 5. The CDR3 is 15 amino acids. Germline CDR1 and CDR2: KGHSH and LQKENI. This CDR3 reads CASSAGQGAYYEQYF. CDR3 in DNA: TGTGCCAGCTCAGCGGGACAGGGGGCTTACTACGAGCAGTACTTC.

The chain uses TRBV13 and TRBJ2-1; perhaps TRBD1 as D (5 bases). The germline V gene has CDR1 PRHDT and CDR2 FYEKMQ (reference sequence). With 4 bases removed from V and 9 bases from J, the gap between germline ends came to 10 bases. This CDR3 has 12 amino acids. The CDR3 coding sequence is TGTGCCAGCAGCTGGTTAAGGGGTGAGCAGTTCTTC. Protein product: CASSWLRGEQFF.

In DNA, the CDR3 is TGTGCCATCAGTGAGGGAGATGGTGTCTATGGCTACACCTTC. Its translation: CAISEGDGVYGYTF. The rearrangement links TRBV10-3 to TRBJ1-2; D remains unclear. Trimming shortened V by 2 bases and J by 4 bases, and 11 bases separated the two germline ends. Germline V gene lookup returns CDR1 ENHRY and CDR2 SYGVKD. This CDR3 region has 14 residues.

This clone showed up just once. Here the CDR3 reads CASSPGQGVYQPQHF. CDR3 sequence (DNA): TGTGCCAGTAGTCCCGGACAGGGGGTTTATCAGCCCCAGCATTTT. The chain links TRBV19 to TRBJ1-5, with TRBD1 matching 10 bases. Looked up from germline, CDR1 is LNHDA and CDR2 is SQIVND (reference sequence). CDR3 length: 15 amino acids. The V and J ends lost 5 bases and 5 bases, in that order; junction bases with no gene match: 6.

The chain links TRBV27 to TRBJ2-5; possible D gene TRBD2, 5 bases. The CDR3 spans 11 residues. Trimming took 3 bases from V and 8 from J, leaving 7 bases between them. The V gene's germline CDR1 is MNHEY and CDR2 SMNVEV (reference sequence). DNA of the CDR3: TGTGCCAGCAGTTTTGGGAGCACCCAGTACTTC. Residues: CASSFGSTQYF.

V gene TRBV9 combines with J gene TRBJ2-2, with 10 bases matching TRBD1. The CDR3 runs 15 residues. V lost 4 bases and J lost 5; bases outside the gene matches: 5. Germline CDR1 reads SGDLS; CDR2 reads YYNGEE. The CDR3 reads CASSPRQGATGELFF. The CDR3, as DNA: TGTGCCAGCAGCCCACGACAGGGGGCAACCGGGGAGCTGTTTTTT.

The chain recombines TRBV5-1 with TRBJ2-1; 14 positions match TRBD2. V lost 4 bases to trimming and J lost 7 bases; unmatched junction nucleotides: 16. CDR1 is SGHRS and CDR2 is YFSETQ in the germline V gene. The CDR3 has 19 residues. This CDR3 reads CASSLRLAGGPLFWNEQFF. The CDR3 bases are TGCGCCAGCAGCCTCCGACTAGCGGGAGGGCCCTTGTTTTGGAATGAGCAGTTCTTC.